This T cell receptor (beta chain) came from a study of blood T cell repertoires in COVID-19. Germline loops: CDR1 LGHDT, CDR2 YNNKEL (reference sequence). The CDR3 sequence is 13 residues long. The V and J ends lost 4 bases and 2 bases respectively, with 8 bases between them. Assay used: immunoSEQ multiplex PCR; TCRdb lists only in-frame clones, some missing. The sample records 200,000 to 250,000 clones, approximately 82% being singletons. Those who participated ranged in age from roughly 18 to 95 years and resided in 24 US areas. Sequencing was performed on PBMCs or T cells enriched from blood (not recorded which). V usage is TRBV3-1 (or the pseudogene TRBV3-2) and J usage is TRBJ2-5, with D perhaps TRBD1 (5 bases). This TCR came from a man aged 35 to 55 who had recovered from COVID-19. The CDR3: CASSLRQQETQYF. Here the CDR3 DNA reads TGTGCCAGCAGCCTCCGACAGCAAGAGACCCAGTACTTC.